This T cell receptor (beta chain) was profiled in a study of T cell responses to AZD1222 COVID-19 vaccine. Overall study findings and caveats: Compared with day 0, the breadth and depth of the Spike-specific TCR repertoire rose significantly after two doses of AZD1222. The donor cohort was predominantly white British with a female majority, and clonal diversity may have been underestimated.

The CDR3 runs 15 residues. Trimming stripped 3 bases from V and 2 bases from J, with 12 bases between. Per the germline V gene, CDR1 is SGDLS and CDR2 is YYNGEE. In the case of this clone: The antigen is not known.

Assay: immunoSEQ multiplex PCR; the TCRdb copy retains only in-frame clones and omits some. Of 120,000 or so clones listed, about 88% are singletons. V usage is TRBV9 and J usage is TRBJ2-1; possible D gene TRBD2, 6 bases. The starting material was peripheral blood, obtained 28 days after the second AZD1222 dose. This receptor was identified in an adult who received the AZD1222 COVID-19 vaccine. The CDR3 loop is CASSDGGSTYNEQFF. CDR3 DNA sequence: TGTGCCAGCAGCGATGGGGGGTCAACCTACAATGAGCAGTTCTTC.